These T cell receptor beta chains were read from a single sample in a study of vaccination and CD4 T cells after COVID-19. TCRdb ran MiXCR on the PCR reads and lists one entry per CDR3 protein. The repertoire holds more than 9,000 distinct CDR3 sequences, with 61% as singletons. No antigen has been assigned to these receptors. Specimen: CD4+ T cells from blood, cultured in vitro. The receptors here all came from a human donor who had recovered from COVID-19. Both conserved end residues are part of each CDR3. D genes are given only for firm matches. Clone size, where shown, is once, few, many, or a class for clones that have expanded.

14	TRBD1	TRBV28	few	TRBJ2-5	CASGGTGYQETQYF	TGTGCCAGCGGAGGGACAGGATACCAAGAGACCCAGTACTTC
14	TRBD1	TRBV19	.	TRBJ2-7	CASSSGTGIREQYF	TGTGCCAGTAGTTCCGGGACAGGGATTCGCGAGCAGTACTTC
18	TRBD2	TRBV19	.	TRBJ2-6	CASSQGLAGSSGANVLTF	TGTGCCAGTAGTCAAGGACTAGCGGGGTCCTCTGGGGCCAACGTCCTGACTTTC
14	.	TRBV20-1	few	TRBJ2-3	CSARDGASTDTQYF	TGCAGTGCTAGAGATGGGGCTAGCACAGATACGCAGTATTTT
13	.	TRBV6-2/TRBV6-3	few	TRBJ1-5	CASGDSGNQPQHF	TGTGCCAGCGGCGACAGTGGCAATCAGCCCCAGCATTTT
15	.	TRBV24-1	.	TRBJ2-7	CATSDRNRDPWEQYF	TGTGCCACCAGTGATCGAAACCGGGACCCATGGGAGCAGTACTTC
12	.	TRBV7-9	.	TRBJ2-2	CASSLVIGELFF	TGTGCCAGCAGCTTAGTTATCGGGGAGCTGTTTTTT
14	.	TRBV7-2	.	TRBJ1-1	CASSLVSTAAEAFF	TGTGCCAGCAGCTTAGTCTCGACCGCGGCTGAAGCTTTCTTT
13	TRBD2	TRBV20-1	few	TRBJ2-7	CSARGLADYEQYF	TGCAGTGCTCGGGGACTAGCGGATTACGAGCAGTACTTC
12	.	TRBV6-1	.	TRBJ1-4	CASDGPNEKLFF	TGTGCCAGCGACGGACCAAATGAAAAACTGTTTTTT
14	TRBD2	TRBV7-2	.	TRBJ2-5	CASSRAGVTETQYF	TGTGCCAGCAGCCGAGCGGGAGTCACAGAGACCCAGTACTTC
16	TRBD1	TRBV2	.	TRBJ2-1	CASSEPPRGHRDEQFF	TGTGCCAGCAGTGAACCCCCGAGGGGGCATCGTGATGAGCAGTTCTTC
15	.	TRBV10-2	.	TRBJ1-5	CASSGGGGNNQPQHF	TGCGCCAGCAGTGGAGGTGGCGGCAACAATCAGCCCCAGCATTTT
13	.	TRBV7-2	.	TRBJ1-6	CASSLARNSPLHF	TGTGCCAGCAGCTTAGCTCGCAATTCACCCCTCCACTTT
11	.	TRBV19	.	TRBJ1-2	CASSVYYGYTF	TGTGCCAGTAGTGTATATTATGGCTACACCTTC
16	TRBD2	TRBV5-5	.	TRBJ2-1	CASSLGLAGEVDEQFF	TGTGCCAGCAGCTTGGGGCTAGCGGGAGAGGTAGATGAGCAGTTCTTC
16	TRBD2	TRBV10-1	.	TRBJ2-2	CARSVGGAGRTGELFF	TGCGCCAGGTCGGTCGGGGGGGCGGGTCGCACCGGGGAGCTGTTTTTT
16	TRBD2	TRBV20-1	few	TRBJ2-1	CSARRYSGGAYNEQFF	TGCAGTGCCCGACGCTATAGCGGGGGGGCATACAATGAGCAGTTCTTC
15	.	TRBV20-1	.	TRBJ1-5	CSARFRFLSDQPQHF	TGCAGTGCTAGATTTCGATTTTTATCAGATCAGCCCCAGCATTTT
15	TRBD1	TRBV7-2	few	TRBJ2-2	CASSSRQGNTGELFF	TGTGCCAGCAGCTCCCGACAGGGAAACACCGGGGAGCTGTTTTTT
17	.	TRBV7-2	few	TRBJ1-5	CASSLYLTAYSNQPQHF	TGTGCCAGCAGCTTATACTTGACAGCTTATAGCAATCAGCCCCAGCATTTT
15	.	TRBV11-2	.	TRBJ1-5	CASSPIAGASQPQHF	TGTGCCAGCAGCCCTATAGCTGGAGCAAGTCAGCCCCAGCATTTT
14	TRBD2	TRBV7-9	.	TRBJ2-5	CASSSGGGSGTQYF	TGTGCCAGCAGCTCCGGCGGGGGTTCGGGTACCCAGTACTTC
14	.	TRBV7-3	few	TRBJ1-5	CASSFRRSNQPQHF	TGTGCCAGCAGCTTTAGAAGGAGTAATCAGCCCCAGCATTTT
12	.	TRBV20-1	.	TRBJ1-5	CSAETSRQPQHF	TGCAGTGCTGAGACATCAAGGCAGCCCCAGCATTTT
13	.	TRBV20-1	few	TRBJ2-5	CSAGGPSQETQYF	TGCAGTGCTGGGGGACCGAGTCAAGAGACCCAGTACTTC
9	.	TRBV19	.	TRBJ1-2	CASVNGYTF	TGTGCCAGTGTTAATGGCTACACCTTC
15	TRBD2	TRBV27	.	TRBJ2-1	CASSYGLAGGSEQFF	TGTGCCAGCAGTTATGGACTAGCGGGAGGTAGTGAGCAGTTCTTC
17	TRBD1	TRBV7-9	.	TRBJ1-2	CASSDYGAGTGLKGYTF	TGTGCCAGCAGCGACTATGGCGCCGGGACAGGGTTGAAAGGCTACACCTTC
13	.	TRBV28	.	TRBJ1-2	CASSLNGNYGYTF	TGTGCCAGCAGTTTAAACGGAAACTATGGCTACACCTTC
14	.	TRBV15	.	TRBJ1-4	CATSRTRVGEKLFF	TGTGCCACCAGCAGAACCAGGGTGGGTGAAAAACTGTTTTTT
15	.	TRBV7-2	.	TRBJ2-7	CASSSPGAVTYEQYF	TGTGCCAGCAGCTCCCCAGGCGCGGTGACCTACGAGCAGTACTTC
16	.	TRBV2	.	TRBJ1-5	CASSVGGGGSNQPQHF	TGTGCCAGCAGTGTGGGCGGGGGGGGATCTAATCAGCCCCAGCATTTT
15	.	TRBV5-4	.	TRBJ2-7	CASSHGRGSSYEQYF	TGTGCCAGCAGTCATGGCCGGGGCTCCTCCTACGAGCAGTACTTC
13	.	TRBV2	few	TRBJ1-2	CASSEQGGYGYTF	TGTGCCAGCAGTGAACAGGGAGGCTATGGCTACACCTTC